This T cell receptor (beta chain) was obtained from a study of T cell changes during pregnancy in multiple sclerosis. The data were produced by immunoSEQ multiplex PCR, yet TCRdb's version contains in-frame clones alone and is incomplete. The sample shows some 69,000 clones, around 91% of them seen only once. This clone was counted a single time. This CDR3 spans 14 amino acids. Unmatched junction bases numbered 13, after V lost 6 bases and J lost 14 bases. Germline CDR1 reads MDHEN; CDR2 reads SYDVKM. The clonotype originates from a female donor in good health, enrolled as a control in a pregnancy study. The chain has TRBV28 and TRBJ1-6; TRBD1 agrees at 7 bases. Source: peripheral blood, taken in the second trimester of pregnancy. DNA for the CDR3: TGTGCCAGCAGCCGACAGGGCGCGGGTTGGGCCCTCCACTTT. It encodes CASSRQGAGWALHF.